What follows are 16 T cell receptor beta chains derived from one specimen sequenced in a study of T-cell reconstitution after alpha-beta-depleted transplantation in children. A library of TCRbeta sequences, prepared with unique molecular identifiers, was generated. TCRdb used MiXCR to reprocess the PCR reads, holding one entry per CDR3 protein. The sample lists approximately 18,000 distinct CDR3 sequences, over 10% occurring once. The sequencing used PBMCs, mostly from graft donor cells, collected 60 days after TCRalphabeta/CD19-depleted stem cell transplant. Every receptor here comes from a female patient between 2 and 15 years old who had a stem cell transplant for congenital amegakaryocytic thrombocytopenia, so the T cells may come from the graft donor.

This clonotype occurred many times. This chain joins TRBV7-9 and TRBJ1-5; D may be TRBD1 (5 bases). The germline V gene has CDR1 SEHNR and CDR2 FQNEAQ (reference sequence). V lost 8 bases, J lost 0 bases, and 14 bases lay in between. CDR3 length: 15 residues. DNA of the CDR3: TGTGCCAGCGACAGCTGGGGGGATAGCAATCAGCCCCAGCATTTT. Translating it yields CASDSWGDSNQPQHF.

This clonotype was seen ten or more times. The J gene is TRBJ2-5, the V gene TRBV12-3 or TRBV12-4; D may match TRBD1 or TRBD2 (6 bases each). V lost 6 bases and J 3 bases, leaving 17 bases between the germline ends. This CDR3 contains 15 residues. CDR3 in DNA: TGTGCCAGCAGCCCCCGCGTCGGGGGCAAAGAGACCCAGTACTTC. This encodes CASSPRVGGKETQYF.

This clonotype was counted ten times or more. CDR3 nucleotides: TGTGCCAGCAGCAGACTAGCGGGAGACCCGCAGTATTTT. Translated, it gives CASSRLAGDPQYF. This chain connects TRBV7-3 to TRBJ2-3; 12 bases match TRBD2. Unmatched junction bases numbered 4, after V lost 5 bases and J lost 10 bases. The germline V gene encodes CDR1 SGHTA and CDR2 FQGTGA. This CDR3 has 13 residues. The complete variable domain, with remaining parts taken from reference TRBV7-3 and TRBJ2-3, reads GAGVSQTPSNKVTEKGKYVELRCDPISGHTALYWYRQSLGQGPEFLIYFQGTGAADDSGLPNDRFFAVRPEGSVSTLKIQRTERGDSAVYLCASSRLAGDPQYFGPGTRLTVL.

This clonotype has just one count. In nucleotides, the CDR3 is TGTGCCAGCAGTTCAAAGCTAGCGGGATCTTTCGGCTACACCTTC. Protein sequence: CASSSKLAGSFGYTF. V is TRBV7-9 and J is TRBJ1-2; D not resolved. V was pared by 6 bases and J by 8 bases, with 22 bases between. The germline V gene has CDR1 SEHNR and CDR2 FQNEAQ (reference sequence). The CDR3 has 15 residues.

In its sample, this clonotype was seen a few times. The rearrangement joins TRBV12-3 or TRBV12-4 to TRBJ2-6; 14 bases map to TRBD2. The V gene end was trimmed by 11 bases and the J gene end by 3 bases; junction bases not matched to a gene: 12. The CDR3 sequence is 18 residues long. The CDR3 DNA is TGTGCCTTCAGTTTAGAAGGGACTAGCGGGAGTGGGGCCAACGTCCTGACTTTC. Translation gives CAFSLEGTSGSGANVLTF.

This clonotype appeared many times. This chain uses TRBV29-1 with TRBJ1-1; D is unresolved. Trimming removed 4 bases from V and 2 bases from J, with 2 bases in between. The CDR3 contains 10 residues. The germline V gene encodes CDR1 SQVTM and CDR2 ANQGSEA. The CDR3 protein is CSVANTEAFF. The CDR3 DNA sequence: TGCAGCGTTGCAAACACTGAAGCTTTCTTT.

This clonotype was picked up many times. This chain joins TRBV3-1 and TRBJ1-5; possible D gene TRBD1, 6 bases. Germline assignment: CDR1 LGHDT and CDR2 YNNKEL (reference sequence). V lost 3 bases, J lost 11 bases, and 14 bases lay in between. This CDR3 is 13 amino acids long. The CDR3 protein is CASSHGRQDSQHF. CDR3 nucleotides: TGTGCCAGCAGCCATGGCCGACAGGACTCCCAGCATTTT.

This clonotype showed up many times. The gene calls are TRBV7-8 and TRBJ2-1, with D perhaps TRBD1 (6 bases). The CDR3 spans 14 residues. Between the trimmed V and J ends, which lost 2 bases and 9 bases, there was a span of 14 bases. Germline values: CDR1 SGHVS, CDR2 FQNEAQ. In DNA, the CDR3 is TGTGCCAGCAGCTTAAACGATTTAGGGGGTGAGCAGTTCTTC. Amino acids: CASSLNDLGGEQFF.

There are many counts of this clonotype. The chain is built from TRBV20-1 and TRBJ2-3, with 9 positions matching TRBD2. After removal of 1 base from V and 1 base from J, the junction contained 3 bases not matched to a gene. The CDR3 contains 15 residues. Germline CDR1 is DFQATT and CDR2 is SNEGSKA (reference sequence). The CDR3 sequence: CSARGIAGGTDTQYF. DNA for the CDR3: TGCAGTGCTAGAGGGATAGCGGGAGGCACAGATACGCAGTATTTT.

The chain is built from TRBV4-2 and TRBJ2-1; D uncertain. This CDR3 region has 11 residues. Germline CDR1 is LGHNA and CDR2 is YNFKEQ. V was cut by 1 base and J by 10 bases, with 5 bases left in between. The CDR3 DNA reads as TGTGCCAGCAGCCAAGTAGAGGAGCAGTTCTTC. Its protein product is CASSQVEEQFF.

This clonotype was detected ten times or more. J is TRBJ2-2 and V is TRBV20-1; D is ambiguous. The CDR3 is 13 amino acids. The germline V gene encodes CDR1 DFQATT and CDR2 SNEGSKA (reference sequence). Trimming cost V 8 bases and J 3 bases, with 13 bases left between them. The CDR3 region is CSMAFGYTGELFF. The DNA for the CDR3 is TGCAGTATGGCCTTTGGATACACCGGGGAGCTGTTTTTT.

This clonotype was counted many times. This chain connects TRBV3-1 to TRBJ2-7; 8 bases fit TRBD2. Germline CDR1 and CDR2: LGHDT and YNNKEL (reference sequence). V shed 0 bases, J shed 2 bases, and the junction held 3 bases outside the gene matches. The CDR3 sequence is 15 residues long. The CDR3 DNA reads as TGTGCCAGCAGCCAAGATAGCGGGATCGCCTACGAGCAGTACTTC. Residues: CASSQDSGIAYEQYF.

This clonotype was counted many times. The chain carries TRBV12-3 or TRBV12-4 and TRBJ2-1; the match to TRBD2 covers 10 bases. J lost 10 bases, V lost 3 bases, and 15 bases had no gene match. This CDR3 region has 17 residues. The CDR3 reads CASSFTPQSGRAGEQFF. CDR3 DNA sequence: TGTGCCAGCAGTTTCACCCCTCAAAGCGGGAGGGCTGGGGAGCAGTTCTTC.

The chain carries TRBV28 and TRBJ2-2; D remains unclear. The CDR3 loop spans 11 amino acids. CDR1 MDHEN and CDR2 SYDVKM come from the germline V gene. V dropped 9 bases and J dropped 7 bases, with 9 bases sitting between them. The CDR3 nucleotides read TGTGCCAGTCTACGATACGGGGAGCTGTTTTTT. As protein: CASLRYGELFF.

This clonotype was detected many times. The V call is TRBV6-1, the J call TRBJ2-5; 14 positions agree with TRBD2. Germline V gene data show CDR1 as MNHNS and CDR2 as SASEGT. Trimming at V came to 7 bases and at J to 5 bases, leaving 6 bases not matched to a gene. This CDR3 comprises 15 residues. Written as DNA, the CDR3 is TGTGCCAGCACCACATGGACTAGCGGGAGGGAGACCCAGTACTTC. Residues: CASTTWTSGRETQYF.

Ten or more counts support this clonotype. The chain is built from TRBV15 and TRBJ2-7; maybe TRBD1 (6 bases). Trimming took off 0 bases at V and 4 bases at J, with 7 bases between the two ends. The CDR3 spans 13 residues. Germline V gene data show CDR1 as LNHNV and CDR2 as YYDKDF (reference sequence). CDR3 bases: TGTGCCACCAGCAGAGAACAGGGATACGAGCAGTACTTC. Residues: CATSREQGYEQYF.